The 9 T cell receptor beta chains in this list originate from one sample, sequenced in a study of shared clonotypes between healthy human individuals. The assay was immunoSEQ multiplex PCR, and TCRdb's table has in-frame clones only and misses some. The sample lists some 2,500,000 clones, under 95% occurring once. The sequenced material came from naive CD4+ T cells from PBMCs. The subset denotes: CD45RA+ positively selected. The origin of the receptors is a man in his late teens or twenties in good health. Some clones in this sample may be carry-over from other donors' samples.

The rearrangement joins TRBV11-3 to TRBJ2-1; 12 bases fit TRBD2. This CDR3 is built from 17 residues. V dropped 0 bases and J dropped 10; count of bases not matched to a gene: 10. Germline assignment: CDR1 SGHNT and CDR2 YENEEA. The CDR3 coding sequence is TGTGCCAGCAGCTTAGATGTCGCTAGCGGGAGGGCCGGGGAGCAGTTCTTC. It translates to CASSLDVASGRAGEQFF.

The chain has TRBV14 and TRBJ1-2, with TRBD1 matching over 10 bases. Germline CDR1 and CDR2: SGHDN and FVKESK. Unmatched junction bases numbered 10, after V lost 4 bases and J lost 8 bases. This CDR3 region has 15 residues. As DNA, the CDR3 is TGTGCCAGCAGCCCTTCCCGGGACAGGGGTGGAGGCTACACCTTC. Translated, it gives CASSPSRDRGGGYTF.

The gene calls are TRBV5-4 and TRBJ1-1; unclear D gene. The CDR3 is made up of 15 amino acids. Trimming took 3 bases from V and 4 from J, leaving 16 bases between them. Germline-derived CDR1 and CDR2 are SGHNT and YYREEE (reference sequence). The CDR3 is CASSSKRASGTEAFF. The CDR3 bases are TGTGCCAGCAGCTCGAAACGGGCCTCCGGCACTGAAGCTTTCTTT.

To note about this clone: Other DNA sequences in the sample encode the same CDR3. The chain recombines TRBV15 with TRBJ1-4; TRBD1 agrees at 7 bases. CDR3 length: 14 residues. After removal of 3 bases from V and 5 bases from J, the junction contained 3 bases not matched to a gene. The germline CDR1 and CDR2 sequences are LNHNV and YYDKDF (reference sequence). This chain's CDR3 is CATSRGQLNEKLFF. The CDR3 DNA sequence: TGTGCCACCAGCAGGGGACAGCTGAATGAAAAACTGTTTTTT.

The chain links TRBV7-2 to TRBJ1-5; 8 bases map to TRBD1. V trimming: 1 base; J trimming: 6 bases; junction bases outside the gene matches: 8. Germline V gives CDR1 SGHTA, CDR2 FQGNSA. This CDR3 has 16 amino acids. CDR3 sequence reads: CASSLEWTGSSQPQHF. CDR3 DNA sequence: TGTGCCAGCAGCTTAGAGTGGACAGGGTCTAGTCAGCCCCAGCATTTT.

The V gene is TRBV6-1, the J gene TRBJ2-5; the D gene is possibly TRBD2 (7 bases). The CDR3 consists of 14 residues. Trimming shortened V by 4 bases and J by 5 bases, and 14 bases separated the two germline ends. Germline V gene data show CDR1 as MNHNS and CDR2 as SASEGT. CDR3 sequence reads: CASSVGGRGETQYF. CDR3 nucleotides: TGTGCCAGCAGTGTCGGGGGGCGGGGGGAGACCCAGTACTTC.

The chain couples TRBV2 to TRBJ2-7; 10 nucleotides match TRBD2. The V gene end was trimmed by 0 bases and the J gene end by 2 bases; junction bases not matched to a gene: 1. The CDR3 is 15 residues long. The germline CDR1 and CDR2 sequences are SNHLY and FYNNEI. The CDR3, as DNA: TGTGCCAGCAGTGAAGCCAGCGGGAGGGCCTACGAGCAGTACTTC. Amino acids: CASSEASGRAYEQYF.

This chain links TRBV2 with TRBJ2-1; D gene uncertain. Germline V gene sequence: CDR1 SNHLY, CDR2 FYNNEI. This CDR3 region has 13 residues. The V end was cut by 1 base, the J end by 5 bases, with 6 bases between. CDR3 region: CASSEGSNNEQFF. CDR3 sequence (DNA): TGTGCCAGCAGTGAAGGGTCGAACAATGAGCAGTTCTTC.

As concerns this clone: Additional DNA sequences in this sample encode the identical CDR3. The chain couples TRBV5-1 to TRBJ1-1, with a weak D call TRBD1 (5 bases). The CDR3 extends over 14 amino acids. The germline CDR1 and CDR2 sequences are SGHRS and YFSETQ. Trimming took off 4 bases at V and 0 bases at J, with 10 bases between the two ends. The chain's CDR3 is CASSPGAVNTEAFF. As DNA, the CDR3 is TGCGCCAGCAGCCCCGGGGCTGTGAACACTGAAGCTTTCTTT. The entire variable domain, with the rest obtained from reference TRBV5-1 and TRBJ1-1, is as follows: KAGVTQTPRYLIKTRGQQVTLSCSPISGHRSVSWYQQTPGQGLQFLFEYFSETQRNKGNFPGRFSGRQFSNSRSEMNVSTLELGDSALYLCASSPGAVNTEAFFGQGTRLTVV.